This T cell receptor (beta chain) was recovered during a study of neoadjuvant nivolumab and ipilimumab in lung cancer. Using immunoSEQ multiplex PCR, the repertoire was profiled, and TCRdb retains in-frame clones only, with some absent. The table includes 8,500 to 10,000 clones, roughly four fifths detected once. By share, this clone counts as medium-sized. The length of the CDR3 is 13 residues. Germline V gives CDR1 LNHDA, CDR2 SQIVND (reference sequence). The V end lost 0 bases, the J end lost 4 bases, and 4 bases lay between the germline ends. This chain joins TRBV19 and TRBJ2-1; D gene unclear. The receptor comes from an adult with non-small cell lung cancer. Some clones in this sample may be carry-over from other donors' samples. The sequencing used tumor tissue, collected after neoadjuvant nivolumab, alone or with ipilimumab, at or shortly before surgery. CDR3 protein: CASSIEAYNEQFF. The CDR3 nucleotides are TGTGCCAGTAGTATAGAAGCTTACAATGAGCAGTTCTTC.